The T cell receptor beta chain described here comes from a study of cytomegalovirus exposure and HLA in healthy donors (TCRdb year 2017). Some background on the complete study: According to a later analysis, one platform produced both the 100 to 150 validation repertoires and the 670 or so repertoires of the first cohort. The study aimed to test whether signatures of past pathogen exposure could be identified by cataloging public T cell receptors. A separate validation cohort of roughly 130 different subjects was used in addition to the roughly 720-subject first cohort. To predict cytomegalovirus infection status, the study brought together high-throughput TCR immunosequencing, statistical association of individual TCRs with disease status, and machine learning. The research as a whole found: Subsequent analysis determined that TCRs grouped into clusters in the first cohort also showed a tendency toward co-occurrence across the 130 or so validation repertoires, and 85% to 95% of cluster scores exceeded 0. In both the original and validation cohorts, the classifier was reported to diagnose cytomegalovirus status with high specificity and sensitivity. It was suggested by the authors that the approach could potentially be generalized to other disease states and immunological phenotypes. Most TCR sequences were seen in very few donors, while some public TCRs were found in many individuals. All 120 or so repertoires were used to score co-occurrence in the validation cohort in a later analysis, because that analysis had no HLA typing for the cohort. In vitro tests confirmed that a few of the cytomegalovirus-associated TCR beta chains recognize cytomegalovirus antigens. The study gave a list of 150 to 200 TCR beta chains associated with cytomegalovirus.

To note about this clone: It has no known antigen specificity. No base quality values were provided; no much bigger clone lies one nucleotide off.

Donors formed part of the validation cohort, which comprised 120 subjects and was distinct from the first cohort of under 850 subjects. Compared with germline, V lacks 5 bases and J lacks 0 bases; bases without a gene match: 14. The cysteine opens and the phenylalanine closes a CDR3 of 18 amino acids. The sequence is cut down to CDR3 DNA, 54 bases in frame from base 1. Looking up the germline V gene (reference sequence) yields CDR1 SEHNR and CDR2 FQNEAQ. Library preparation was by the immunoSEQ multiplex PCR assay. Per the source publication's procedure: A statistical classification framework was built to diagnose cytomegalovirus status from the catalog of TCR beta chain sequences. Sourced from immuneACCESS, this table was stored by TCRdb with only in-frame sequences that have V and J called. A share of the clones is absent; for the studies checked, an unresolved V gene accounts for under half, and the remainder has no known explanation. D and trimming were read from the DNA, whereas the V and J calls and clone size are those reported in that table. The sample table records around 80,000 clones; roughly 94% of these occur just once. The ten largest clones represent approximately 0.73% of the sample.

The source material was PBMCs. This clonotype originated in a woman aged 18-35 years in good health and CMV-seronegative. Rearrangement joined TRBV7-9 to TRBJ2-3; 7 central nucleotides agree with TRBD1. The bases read TGTGCCAGCAGCAAACACCAGCCCGGGACAGTCAGCACAGATACGCAGTATTTT. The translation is CASSKHQPGTVSTDTQYF.